This T cell receptor (beta chain) stems from a study of T cell responses to AZD1222 COVID-19 vaccine. Study results and caveats: In the spike-specific TCR repertoire, nearly half reportedly target unmutated variant regions. Compared with day 0, the breadth and depth of the Spike-specific TCR repertoire rose significantly after two doses of AZD1222. Donors were chiefly white British, with a greater number of females, and clonal diversity was perhaps underestimated. Spike-spanning, vaccine-associated CD4 TCRs were dominant at 160-218 and 743-854.

Assay: immunoSEQ multiplex PCR; the TCRdb copy retains only in-frame clones and omits some. The table has about 99,000 clones, 87% seen once. Comment on this clone: Its antigen is not identified.

This CDR3 spans 14 amino acids. Germline-derived CDR1 and CDR2 are SGHAT and FQDESV (reference sequence). Deletions cut 1 base from V and 10 bases from J, with 16 bases between. Source: peripheral blood, taken on day 0 of AZD1222 vaccination. The TCR comes from an adult in good health. The V gene is TRBV11-1, the J gene TRBJ1-1; possible D gene TRBD1, 5 bases. CDR3 loop: CASSLVAEGRRAFF. The DNA of the CDR3 is TGTGCCAGCAGCTTAGTCGCGGAGGGGCGCCGAGCTTTCTTT.